This T cell receptor (beta chain) emerged from a study of early T cells in non-severe SARS-CoV-2 infection. This CDR3 contains 15 residues. Germline assignment: CDR1 MDHEN and CDR2 SYDVKM. V was pared by 7 bases and J by 7 bases, with 16 bases of the junction left unmatched. TCRdb used MiXCR to reprocess the 5' RACE reads, holding one entry per CDR3 protein. The sample contains about 30,000 distinct CDR3 sequences, approximately 5.5% of which appear only once. Study-level findings and limits: Clonotype matching in VDJdb favored anti-spike CD8 responses and did not capture private and CD4 specificities.

This clonotype was counted ten times or more. The antigen remains undetermined. This TCR derives from an adult who was a healthcare worker with PCR-confirmed SARS-CoV-2 infection or an uninfected control (not recorded which). Sequences were obtained from whole blood. The chain joins TRBV28 to TRBJ2-7, with 7 bases fitting TRBD2. The DNA of the CDR3 is TGTGCCAGCACCCTGGCGGGAGTTCGGCTTGGGGAGCAGTACTTC. Protein sequence: CASTLAGVRLGEQYF. Looking up the rest from reference TRBV28 and TRBJ2-7 gives the full variable domain: DVKVTQSSRYLVKRTGEKVFLECVQDMDHENMFWYRQDPGLGLRLIYFSYDVKMKEKGDIPEGYSVSREKKERFSLILESASTNQTSMYLCASTLAGVRLGEQYFGPGTRLTVT.